The 27 T cell receptor beta chains given below trace back to one sample, sequenced in a study of OX40 agonist ivuxolimab in advanced cancers. TCRdb's table, derived via immunoSEQ multiplex PCR, lists solely in-frame clones and lacks some. The table lists roughly 70,000 clones, 65% to 90% of them singletons, with under 0.55% in the top ten. The material sequenced was CD4+ or CD8+ T cells sorted from blood, taken in a trial of the OX40 agonist ivuxolimab. These TCRs come from an adult with an advanced solid tumor such as melanoma, head and neck, liver or kidney cancer.

This chain connects TRBV2 to TRBJ2-7, with a possible D match to TRBD1 (5 bases). Germline V gene data show CDR1 as SNHLY and CDR2 as FYNNEI. Trimming removed 5 bases at V and 4 bases at J, with 9 bases between. This CDR3 is 12 amino acids long. CDR3 amino acids: CASSPTEYEQYF. CDR3 DNA sequence: TGTGCCAGCAGTCCGACAGAGTACGAGCAGTACTTC.

This chain joins TRBV27 and TRBJ1-2; 7 bases fit TRBD1. From germline, CDR1 is MNHEY and CDR2 SMNVEV (reference sequence). V shed 2 bases, J shed 6 bases, and the junction held 9 bases outside the gene matches. This CDR3 region has 15 residues. The CDR3: CASSLSLGTVDGYTF. The CDR3 bases are TGTGCCAGCAGTTTAAGCTTAGGGACAGTGGATGGCTACACCTTC.

The chain has TRBV2 and TRBJ1-1; D remains unclear. Per germline, CDR1 SNHLY and CDR2 FYNNEI. The V end lost 2 bases, the J end lost 2 bases, and 6 bases lay between the germline ends. There are 13 residues in the CDR3. Written as DNA, the CDR3 is TGTGCCAGCAGTGAATTCACCAACACTGAAGCTTTCTTT. It is translated as CASSEFTNTEAFF.

The V and J genes are TRBV7-9 and TRBJ2-7, with D perhaps TRBD1 (6 bases). Germline V gives CDR1 SEHNR, CDR2 FQNEAQ (reference sequence). There are 12 residues in the CDR3. The V end was cut by 5 bases, the J end by 5 bases, with 10 bases between. CDR3 DNA: TGTGCCAGCAGCCGGGACAACCACGAGCAGTACTTC. This encodes CASSRDNHEQYF.

The V call is TRBV5-1, the J call TRBJ2-4; D gene uncertain. The CDR3 consists of 16 residues. The germline V gene encodes CDR1 SGHRS and CDR2 YFSETQ. The V gene lost 4 bases and the J gene lost 1 base, with 15 bases spanning the gap. The CDR3 sequence: CASSPLGGLAKNIQYF. The DNA for the CDR3 is TGCGCCAGCAGCCCCCTGGGCGGATTGGCCAAAAACATTCAGTACTTC.

V usage is TRBV18 and J usage is TRBJ2-1; D may be TRBD1 or TRBD2 (6 bases each). V was shortened by 6 bases and J by 7 bases, with 16 bases between the two germline ends. This CDR3 has 14 residues. Germline V lookup: CDR1 KGHSH, CDR2 LQKENI. The CDR3 coding sequence is TGTGCCAGCTCCGTTGGGGGGCAGGTAAATGAGCAGTTCTTC. Its protein is CASSVGGQVNEQFF.

The chain recombines TRBV7-2 with TRBJ2-4, with D perhaps being TRBD1 or TRBD2 (5 bases each). Trimming took 1 base from V and 7 from J, leaving 17 bases between them. The CDR3 has 16 amino acids. In germline, CDR1 is SGHTA, CDR2 FQGNSA. The chain's CDR3 is CASSLGPGPKRNIQYF. The CDR3 region has the DNA TGTGCCAGCAGCTTAGGGCCGGGACCCAAAAGGAACATTCAGTACTTC. Variable domain in full (rest from reference TRBV7-2 and TRBJ2-4): GAGVSQSPSNKVTEKGKDVELRCDPISGHTALYWYRQSLGQGLEFLIYFQGNSAPDKSGLPSDRFSAERTGGSVSTLTIQRTQQEDSAVYLCASSLGPGPKRNIQYFGAGTRLSVL.

The chain has TRBV5-5 and TRBJ2-5; D is perhaps TRBD2 (6 bases). The germline V and J ends were trimmed by 4 bases and 4 bases, with 23 bases remaining between them. This CDR3 has 17 residues. The germline V gene has CDR1 SGHKS and CDR2 YYEKEE (reference sequence). The CDR3: CASSPRRVAAAGETQYF. The CDR3 nucleotides read TGTGCCAGCAGCCCCAGGCGGGTAGCGGCGGCGGGAGAGACCCAGTACTTC.

The chain employs TRBV6-5 and TRBJ2-7; D perhaps matches TRBD2 (6 bases). Between the trimmed V and J ends, which lost 7 bases and 0 bases, there was a span of 16 bases. There are 15 residues in the CDR3. CDR1 is MNHEY, CDR2 SVGAGI, per germline. For the CDR3, the DNA is TGTGCCAGCACCGCAACTGATAGCGGCTCCTACGAGCAGTACTTC. Its translation is CASTATDSGSYEQYF.

This rearrangement joins TRBV19 to TRBJ2-7; the D gene is possibly TRBD2 (5 bases). The CDR3 spans 15 residues. Germline CDR1 and CDR2: LNHDA and SQIVND (reference sequence). V was trimmed by 5 bases and J by 4 bases, leaving 18 bases between them. The CDR3 region has the DNA TGTGCCAGTAGTCGGAAACACGGGGATTTTTACGAGCAGTACTTC. Its protein is CASSRKHGDFYEQYF. Variable domain in full (rest from reference TRBV19 and TRBJ2-7): DGGITQSPKYLFRKEGQNVTLSCEQNLNHDAMYWYRQDPGQGLRLIYYSQIVNDFQKGDIAEGYSVSREKKESFPLTVTSAQKNPTAFYLCASSRKHGDFYEQYFGPGTRLTVT.

The CDR3 DNA reads TGTGCCAGTAGTACCCAAGGAAGAGGGAATGAGCAGTTCTTC. This translates into CASSTQGRGNEQFF. V is TRBV19 and J is TRBJ2-1, with D perhaps TRBD2 (5 bases). Trimming took off 4 bases at V and 7 bases at J, with 14 bases between the two ends. In germline, CDR1 is LNHDA, CDR2 SQIVND (reference sequence). The CDR3 sequence is 14 residues long.

The chain has TRBV6-1 and TRBJ1-5; D gene unclear. Trimming stripped 8 bases from V and 10 bases from J, with 9 bases between. The germline CDR1 and CDR2 sequences are MNHNS and SASEGT. The CDR3 runs 10 residues. The CDR3 protein is CASGIKPQHF. CDR3 nucleotides: TGTGCCAGCGGTATTAAACCCCAGCATTTT.

J is TRBJ2-6 and V is TRBV9; 7 bases line up with TRBD1. The germline gives CDR1 SGDLS, CDR2 YYNGEE. The V segment lost 3 bases and the J segment 0 bases; nucleotides outside the gene matches: 9. The CDR3 is made up of 18 amino acids. The CDR3: CASSDLRQGSSGANVLTF. The CDR3 DNA sequence: TGTGCCAGCAGCGACCTTCGACAGGGTTCCTCTGGGGCCAACGTCCTGACTTTC.

With respect to this clone: The sample carries other DNA sequences with the same CDR3. The rearrangement joins TRBV18 to TRBJ1-2, with TRBD1 matching over 7 bases. The CDR3 is made up of 13 amino acids. The trim removed 3 bases at V and 5 bases at J, leaving 3 bases unmatched. Germline CDR1 and CDR2: KGHSH and LQKENI. CDR3 region: CASSPDRDYGYTF. The CDR3 region has the DNA TGTGCCAGCTCACCCGACAGGGATTATGGCTACACCTTC.

A single count supports this clone. The J gene is TRBJ2-7, the V gene TRBV6-5; D gene ambiguous. The germline CDR1 and CDR2 sequences are MNHEY and SVGAGI. The CDR3 is made up of 12 amino acids. The germline V and J ends were trimmed by 2 bases and 7 bases, with 9 bases remaining between them. CDR3 protein: CASSYMSGEQYF. CDR3 sequence (DNA): TGTGCCAGCAGTTACATGAGTGGGGAGCAGTACTTC.

This chain connects TRBV10-3 to TRBJ2-2; no firm D call. This CDR3 has 16 amino acids. Germline assignment: CDR1 ENHRY and CDR2 SYGVKD. V lost 10 bases and J lost 0, with 18 bases in between. The CDR3 loop is CASTLAMGSNTGELFF. DNA of the CDR3: TGTGCCAGCACCCTTGCAATGGGATCGAACACCGGGGAGCTGTTTTTT.

This chain joins TRBV6-1 and TRBJ2-5; TRBD2 agrees at 13 bases. The germline CDR1 and CDR2 sequences are MNHNS and SASEGT. The V segment lost 5 bases and the J segment 2 bases; nucleotides outside the gene matches: 2. The CDR3 sequence is 15 residues long. CDR3 sequence (DNA): TGTGCCAGCAGTTGGACTAGCGGGGGTCAAGAGACCCAGTACTTC. Translation gives CASSWTSGGQETQYF.

In its sample, this clone was seen once. This sequence joins TRBV6-5 and TRBJ1-1; no definite D call. Germline V gives CDR1 MNHEY, CDR2 SVGAGI. V dropped 3 bases and J dropped 2 bases, with 10 bases sitting between them. CDR3 length: 14 residues. CDR3 DNA sequence: TGTGCCAGCAGTTATCAGGTAACCAACACTGAAGCTTTCTTT. Amino acids: CASSYQVTNTEAFF.

The CDR3 loop reads CASSLAHPGSVNTEAFF. The DNA for the CDR3 is TGTGCCAGCAGCTTAGCGCATCCCGGCTCGGTGAACACTGAAGCTTTCTTT. This chain links TRBV7-8 with TRBJ1-1; D is unresolved. This CDR3 spans 17 amino acids. The V gene lost 0 bases and the J gene lost 0 bases, with 14 bases spanning the gap. CDR1 is SGHVS, CDR2 FQNEAQ, per germline. Drawing the rest from reference TRBV7-8 and TRBJ1-1, the complete variable domain is GAGVSQSPRYKVAKRGQDVALRCDPISGHVSLFWYQQALGQGPEFLTYFQNEAQLDKSGLPSDRFFAERPEGSVSTLKIQRTQQEDSAVYLCASSLAHPGSVNTEAFFGQGTRLTVV.

This chain links TRBV30 with TRBJ1-5; D not certain. This CDR3 region has 13 residues. The V end was cut by 3 bases, the J end by 4 bases, with 10 bases between. Per germline, CDR1 GTSNPN and CDR2 SVGIG (reference sequence). The CDR3 sequence is CAWSPSENQPQHF. The CDR3 DNA is TGTGCCTGGAGCCCCTCCGAGAATCAGCCCCAGCATTTT.

This chain's CDR3 is CASSQEGSYTVHF. The CDR3 nucleotides read TGTGCCAGCAGCCAAGAAGGGAGTTACACAGTGCATTTT. The rearrangement links TRBV4-2 to TRBJ1-5; D ambiguous. The CDR3 totals 13 residues. CDR1 and CDR2 (germline): LGHNA, YNFKEQ. V gave up 0 bases and J gave up 15 bases, with 15 bases separating them.

The chain links TRBV6-5 to TRBJ1-1, with D unclear. Trimming removed 0 bases from V and 5 bases from J, with 7 bases in between. CDR1 is MNHEY, CDR2 SVGAGI, per germline. The CDR3 has 13 amino acids. The CDR3: CASSYSRKTEAFF. The CDR3 DNA sequence: TGTGCCAGCAGTTACTCGAGGAAAACTGAAGCTTTCTTT.

This chain links TRBV7-6 with TRBJ2-7; TRBD1 aligns across 11 bases. Germline values: CDR1 SGHVS, CDR2 FNYEAQ. The J segment lost 7 bases and the V segment lost 9 bases, leaving 11 bases of the junction unmatched. The CDR3 has 14 residues. The CDR3 protein is CASTPGTGGSEQYF. The DNA for the CDR3 is TGTGCCAGTACCCCCGGGACAGGGGGAAGTGAGCAGTACTTC.

As DNA, the CDR3 is TGTGCCAGCAGCTTAGTGGGTTCGTCCGGCACCGGGGAGCTGTTTTTT. Translated, it gives CASSLVGSSGTGELFF. The genes are TRBV7-9 and TRBJ2-2; D uncertain. Germline values: CDR1 SEHNR, CDR2 FQNEAQ (reference sequence). The CDR3 contains 16 residues. V shed 1 base and J shed 4 bases, with 13 bases lying between them. Full variable domain (remainder filled in from reference TRBV7-9 and TRBJ2-2): DTGVSQNPRHKITKRGQNVTFRCDPISEHNRLYWYRQTLGQGPEFLTYFQNEAQLEKSRLLSDRFSAERPKGSFSTLEIQRTEQGDSAMYLCASSLVGSSGTGELFFGEGSRLTVL.

V gene TRBV7-6 combines with J gene TRBJ2-2, with D possibly matching TRBD1 (6 bases). V was cut by 2 bases and J by 1 base, with 11 bases left in between. This CDR3 has 16 residues. CDR1 and CDR2 from the germline V gene are SGHVS and FNYEAQ. DNA for the CDR3: TGTGCCAGCAGCTTAAAGGGACATATGAACACCGGGGAGCTGTTTTTT. This codes for CASSLKGHMNTGELFF.

The J gene is TRBJ1-1, the V gene TRBV6-1; D unresolved. V lost 2 bases to trimming and J lost 1 base, with 5 bases between them. The V gene's germline CDR1 is MNHNS and CDR2 SASEGT. The CDR3 consists of 13 residues. The CDR3 coding sequence is TGTGCCAGCAGTGAATGGGGGAACACTGAAGCTTTCTTT. Translating gives CASSEWGNTEAFF.

The sample holds a few counts of this clone. The chain is built from TRBV6-1 and TRBJ2-3; D unclear. The CDR3 loop spans 15 amino acids. Germline V gene sequence: CDR1 MNHNS, CDR2 SASEGT. V shed 3 bases and J shed 7 bases, with 17 bases lying between them. CDR3 nucleotide sequence: TGTGCCAGCAGTGAGATTCCCGCAGGCGCAAATACGCAGTATTTT. Translation gives CASSEIPAGANTQYF.